This is a list of T cell receptor beta chains from one sample in a study of cytomegalovirus exposure and HLA in healthy donors. Sequencing was performed with immunoSEQ multiplex PCR; in TCRdb, only in-frame clones are kept and a portion is missing. The profile shows 300,000 to 400,000 clones, roughly 88% of them singletons. The specimen sequenced was PBMCs. Receptors originate from a woman under 30 in good health and CMV-seronegative. Both conserved end residues are part of each CDR3. The D gene is left open where the match is weak. Size is stated for part of the rows, as once, few or many counts, or as a class when the clone is expanded.

CASSQDVRLVGRYEQYF,TGTGCCAGCAGCCAAGATGTCCGGCTTGTGGGCCGCTACGAGCAGTACTTC,.,.,TRBV14,TRBJ2-7
CAWGQLMSPEAFF,TGTGCCTGGGGACAGTTGATGAGCCCTGAAGCTTTCTTT,.,.,TRBV30,TRBJ1-1
CASSLVLGEGTSVSYEQYF,TGTGCCAGCAGCTTAGTATTGGGAGAGGGGACTAGCGTTTCCTACGAGCAGTACTTC,.,TRBD2,TRBV7-8,TRBJ2-7
CASSPGGNTGELFF,TGTGCCAGCTCACCAGGGGGCAACACCGGGGAGCTGTTTTTT,.,.,TRBV18,TRBJ2-2
CASSLVAGTNGYIQYF,TGTGCCAGCAGCTTGGTAGCGGGCACCAACGGGTACATTCAGTACTTC,.,TRBD2,TRBV5-6,TRBJ2-4
CASSVGQGMFF,TGTGCCAGCAGTGTCGGTCAGGGGATGTTTTTT,once,.,TRBV2,TRBJ1-4
CANSGGPQAIYTF,TGTGCCAATTCAGGTGGACCACAGGCCATCTACACCTTC,.,.,TRBV10-3,TRBJ1-2
CASRVAVEQYF,TGCGCCAGTAGAGTAGCCGTCGAGCAGTACTTC,.,.,TRBV5-1,TRBJ2-7
CASSQGQGYEQYF,TGTGCCAGCAGCCAAGGACAGGGCTACGAGCAGTACTTC,.,TRBD1,TRBV14,TRBJ2-7
CASRRDSGRRPDTQYF,TGTGCCAGTAGAAGGGATAGCGGGAGGCGGCCAGATACGCAGTATTTT,.,TRBD2,TRBV19,TRBJ2-3
CASSLEPQGPYSNQPQHF,TGCGCCAGCAGCTTGGAACCACAGGGTCCCTATAGCAATCAGCCCCAGCATTTT,.,.,TRBV5-1,TRBJ1-5
CAWSVRELDTIYF,TGTGCCTGGAGTGTACGCGAGTTAGACACCATATATTTT,.,.,TRBV30,TRBJ1-3
CASSQVVGYEQYF,TGCGCCAGCAGCCAAGTGGTCGGCTACGAGCAGTACTTC,.,.,TRBV4-1,TRBJ2-7
CASSSGGRGIETQYF,TGCGCCAGCAGCTCCGGCGGAAGAGGGATAGAGACCCAGTACTTC,.,.,TRBV5-1,TRBJ2-5
CASSPSDSSYGYTF,TGTGCCAGCTCACCATCCGACAGCTCCTATGGCTACACCTTC,few,.,TRBV18,TRBJ1-2
CASLQPGDLDEKLFF,TGTGCCAGCCTACAGCCGGGGGATCTTGATGAAAAACTGTTTTTT,.,.,TRBV25-1,TRBJ1-4
CASSLTSGSGEQFF,TGTGCCAGCAGTTTAACTAGCGGGAGTGGTGAGCAGTTCTTC,many,TRBD2,TRBV6-6,TRBJ2-1
CASSLPLGGNTEAFF,TGTGCCAGCAGCTTACCTTTGGGGGGGAACACTGAAGCTTTCTTT,.,.,TRBV11-2,TRBJ1-1
CAWKGQGGNSPLHF,TGTGCCTGGAAAGGACAGGGGGGGAATTCACCCCTCCACTTT,.,TRBD1,TRBV30,TRBJ1-6
CASSLDPGRYEQYF,TGTGCCAGCAGCTTAGACCCCGGTCGCTACGAGCAGTACTTC,.,.,TRBV7-2,TRBJ2-7
CASQGGRETDTQYF,TGTGCCAGCCAAGGCGGGAGGGAGACAGATACGCAGTATTTT,.,TRBD2,TRBV7-3,TRBJ2-3
CASSFGTVITDTQYF,TGTGCCAGCAGTTTCGGGACAGTTATCACAGATACGCAGTATTTT,.,TRBD1,TRBV28,TRBJ2-3
CASTPGGGIIIVNEQFF,TGTGCCAGCACACCCGGGGGGGGGATTATCATCGTCAATGAGCAGTTCTTC,.,TRBD2,TRBV9,TRBJ2-1
CASTSMREQYF,TGTGCCAGCACCTCGATGCGCGAGCAGTACTTC,.,.,TRBV28,TRBJ2-7
CASSLGGATETQYF,TGCGCCAGCAGCTTGGGGGGAGCCACAGAGACCCAGTACTTC,.,.,TRBV5-1,TRBJ2-5